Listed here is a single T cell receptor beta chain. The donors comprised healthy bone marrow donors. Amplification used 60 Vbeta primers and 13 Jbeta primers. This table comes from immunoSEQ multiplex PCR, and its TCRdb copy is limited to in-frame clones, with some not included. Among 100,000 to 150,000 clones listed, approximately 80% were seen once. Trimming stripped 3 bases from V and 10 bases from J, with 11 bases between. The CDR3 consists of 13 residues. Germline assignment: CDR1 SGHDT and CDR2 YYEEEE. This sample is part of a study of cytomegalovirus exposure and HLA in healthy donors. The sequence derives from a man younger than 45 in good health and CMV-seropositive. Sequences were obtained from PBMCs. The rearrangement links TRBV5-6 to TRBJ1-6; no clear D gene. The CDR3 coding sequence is TGTGCCAGCAGCTACGGGCGAGGGTCACCCCTCCACTTT. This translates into CASSYGRGSPLHF.